The T cell receptor beta chain described here comes from a study of T cells expressing NK-cell markers. As for the study in general: Sorted CD3+CD56+NKG2C+, CD3+CD56+NKG2C- and CD3+CD56-NKG2C+ T cells provided the TCR beta repertoires. Out of eight donors sequenced, seven tested HCMV-seropositive and the remaining one seronegative.

Notes on this clonotype: Its antigen is still unknown.

Regarding the study as a whole: In a few donors, dominant clonotypes made up about 28.3-65% of CD3+CD56-NKG2C+ cells.

UMI-tagged 5'RACE template switching yielded the TCR beta cDNA. TCRdb reprocessed the 5' RACE reads and stores each CDR3 protein as one record, lacking DNA. The sample data list 550,000 to 600,000 distinct CDR3 sequences. This CDR3 has 16 amino acids. CDR1 MGHRA and CDR2 YSYEKL come from the germline V gene. The origin of this receptor is a man aged 18 to 29 in good health. Sequencing input: blood T cells: a sorted CD56 or NKG2C T cell subset, CD4+ or CD8+ T cells, or bulk PBMC T cells (not recorded which). The chain uses TRBV4-1 and TRBJ2-1; the TCRdb call, TRBD1, lacks DNA for checking. The CDR3: CASRPWGGSSYNEQFF.